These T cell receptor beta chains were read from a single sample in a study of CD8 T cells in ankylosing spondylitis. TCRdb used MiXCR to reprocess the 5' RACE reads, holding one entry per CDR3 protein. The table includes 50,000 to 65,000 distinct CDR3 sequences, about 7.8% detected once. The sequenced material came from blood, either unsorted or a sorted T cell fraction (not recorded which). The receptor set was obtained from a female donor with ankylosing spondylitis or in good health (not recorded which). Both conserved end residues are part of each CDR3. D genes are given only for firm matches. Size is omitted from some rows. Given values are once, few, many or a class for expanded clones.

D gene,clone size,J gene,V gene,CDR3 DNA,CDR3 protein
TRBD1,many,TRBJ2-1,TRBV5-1,TGCGCCAGCAGTCCGAGACAGGGACCAAGTGAGCAGTTCTTC,CASSPRQGPSEQFF
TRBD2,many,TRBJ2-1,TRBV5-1,TGCGCCAGCAGCACCCTAGCGGGGTTGGTCTACAATGAGCAGTTCTTC,CASSTLAGLVYNEQFF
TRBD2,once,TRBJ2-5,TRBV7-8,TGTGCGAGCAGTCACACTGTAGCGGGGGGGCGGGGAGGGACCCAGTACTTC,CASSHTVAGGRGGTQYF
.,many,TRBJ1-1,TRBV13,TGTGCCAGCAGCTTAGTTTTGGCACAATGGGACACTGAAGCTTTCTTT,CASSLVLAQWDTEAFF
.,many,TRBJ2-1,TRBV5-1,TGCGCCAGCAGCTCTGGCGGAAACTACAATGAGCAGTTCTTC,CASSSGGNYNEQFF
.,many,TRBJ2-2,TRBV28,TGTGCCAGCAGTTTGGTGAAGCCCTTAACCGGGGAGCTGTTTTTT,CASSLVKPLTGELFF
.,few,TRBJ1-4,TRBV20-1,TGCAGTGCTAGAGCCCCAGGTTCAACTAATGAAAAACTGTTTTTT,CSARAPGSTNEKLFF
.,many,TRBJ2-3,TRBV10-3,TGTGCCCTGGGTCAGGGGATCGCAGATACGCAGTATTTT,CALGQGIADTQYF
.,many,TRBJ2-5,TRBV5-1,TGCGCCAGCAGCTTTGACATAGTCCAAGAGACCCAGTACTTC,CASSFDIVQETQYF
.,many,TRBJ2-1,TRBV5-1,TGCGCCAGCAGCTTGGGAGCGGCCTCCTACAATGAGCAGTTCTTC,CASSLGAASYNEQFF
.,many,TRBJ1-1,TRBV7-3,TGTGCCAGCAGCACTAGGACGGGTAAAGAAGCTTTCTTT,CASSTRTGKEAFF
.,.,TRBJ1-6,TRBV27,TGTGCCAGCAGTTTATCGGGCGGGGGACATCGCTACTTT,CASSLSGGGHRYF
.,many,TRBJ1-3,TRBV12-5,TGTGCTAGTGGTTTGGTGGTCTCTGGAAACACCATATATTTT,CASGLVVSGNTIYF
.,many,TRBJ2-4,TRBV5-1,TGCGCCAGCAGCTTGGGACCCTCCTCGGGCAAAAACATTCAGTACTTC,CASSLGPSSGKNIQYF
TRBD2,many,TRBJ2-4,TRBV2,TGTGCCAGCAGTGGTGGGACTAGCGGGGGGAAAAACATTCAGTACTTC,CASSGGTSGGKNIQYF
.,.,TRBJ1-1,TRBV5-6,TGTGCCAGCAGCTTCTTGCAAGTGGAGGCTTTCTTT,CASSFLQVEAFF
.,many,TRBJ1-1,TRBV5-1,TGCGCCAGCAGCTTGAGCTCGGCCACTGAAGCTTTCTTT,CASSLSSATEAFF
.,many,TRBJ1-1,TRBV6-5,TGTGCCAGCAGTTACTTTGGTGAGGGTGAAAACACTGAAGCTTTCTTT,CASSYFGEGENTEAFF
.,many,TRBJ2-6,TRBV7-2,TGTGCCAGCAGCTTAGCGGTGGTTGGGGCCAACGTCCTGACTTTC,CASSLAVVGANVLTF
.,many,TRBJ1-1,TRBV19,TGTGCCAGTAGTCCCCGACAGTGGAGAGACACTGAAGCTTTCTTT,CASSPRQWRDTEAFF
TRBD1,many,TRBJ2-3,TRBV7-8,TGTGCCAGCAGCCAGGACAGGGTCCCAGATACGCAGTATTTT,CASSQDRVPDTQYF
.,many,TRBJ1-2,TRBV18,TGTGCCAGCTCCCGGGGGCCGGTCGACTATGGCTACACCTTC,CASSRGPVDYGYTF
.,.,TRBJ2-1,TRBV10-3,TGTGCCATCAGTGAGCGGGGGGCGGGTGAGCAGTTCTTC,CAISERGAGEQFF
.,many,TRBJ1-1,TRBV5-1,TGCGCCAGCAGCTCCTTCGGGCAGGGGCCGAACACTGAAGCTTTCTTT,CASSSFGQGPNTEAFF
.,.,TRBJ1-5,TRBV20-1,TGCAGTGCTGGACAGTATAGCAATCAGCCCCAGCATTTT,CSAGQYSNQPQHF
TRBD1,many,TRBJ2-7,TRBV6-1,TGTGCCAGCAGCAGACAGGGGGCGACCTACGAGCAGTACTTC,CASSRQGATYEQYF
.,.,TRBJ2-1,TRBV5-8,TGTGCCAGCAGCTTTTTCCAAGGCAGCTCCTACAATGAGCAGTTCTTC,CASSFFQGSSYNEQFF
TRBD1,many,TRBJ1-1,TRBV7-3,TGTGCCAGCAGCTTAGCAGGGGGCCTTGAAGCTTTCTTT,CASSLAGGLEAFF
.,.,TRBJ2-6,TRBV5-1,TGCGCCAGCAGCTTGGATTCTCCTTCCGGGGCCAACGTCCTGACTTTC,CASSLDSPSGANVLTF
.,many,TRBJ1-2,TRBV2,TGTGCCAGCAGTGGTCGTCGGCCTGGCTACACCTTC,CASSGRRPGYTF
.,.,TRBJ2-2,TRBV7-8,TGTGCCAGCAGCTTAGCAATCGGGGGGCCCGAGACCGGGGAGCTGTTTTTT,CASSLAIGGPETGELFF
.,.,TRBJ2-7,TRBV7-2,TGTGCCAGCAGCTTAGCGTATTTTCGGGCAGGGTCTGGGGGGCAGTACTTC,CASSLAYFRAGSGGQYF
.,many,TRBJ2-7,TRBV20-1,TGCAGTGCTAGCCGAGGGGGGACCTACTACGAGCAGTACTTC,CSASRGGTYYEQYF